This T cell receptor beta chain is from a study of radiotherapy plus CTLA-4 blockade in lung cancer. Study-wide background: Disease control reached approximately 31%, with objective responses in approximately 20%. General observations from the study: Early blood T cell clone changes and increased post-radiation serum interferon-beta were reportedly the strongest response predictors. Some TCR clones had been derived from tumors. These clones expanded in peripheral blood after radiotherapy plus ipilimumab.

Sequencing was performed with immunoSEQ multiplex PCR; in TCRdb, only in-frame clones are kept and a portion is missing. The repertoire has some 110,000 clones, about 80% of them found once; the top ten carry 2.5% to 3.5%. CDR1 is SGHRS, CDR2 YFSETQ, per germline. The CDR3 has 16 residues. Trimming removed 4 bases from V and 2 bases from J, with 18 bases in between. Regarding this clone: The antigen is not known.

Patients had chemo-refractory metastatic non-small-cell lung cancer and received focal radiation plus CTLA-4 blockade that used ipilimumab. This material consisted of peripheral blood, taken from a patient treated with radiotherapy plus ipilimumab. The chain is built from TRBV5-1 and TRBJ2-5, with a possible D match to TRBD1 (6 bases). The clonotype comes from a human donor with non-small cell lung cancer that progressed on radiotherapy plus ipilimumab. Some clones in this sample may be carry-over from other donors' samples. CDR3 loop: CASSLNRAGDQETQYF. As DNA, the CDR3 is TGCGCCAGCAGCCTTAATCGGGCAGGGGATCAAGAGACCCAGTACTTC.